These 19 T cell receptor beta chains were sequenced from one sample in a study of beta chain features in type 1 diabetes. Study observations and caveats: Type 1 diabetes patients had moderately but significantly shorter TCRB CDR3s in all four CD4+ subsets.

The antigens of these receptors remain unknown. Expressed TCRB transcripts were sequenced because the isolated RNA had all been reverse transcribed beforehand. The table came from immunoSEQ multiplex PCR; TCRdb's copy has only in-frame clones and leaves some out. The profile covers more than 550,000 clones, with over 13% appearing a single time and nearly 0.04% taken by the ten largest. Sequenced sample: naive CD4+ T cells from blood. The origin of the receptors is a man in his late teens or twenties with type 1 diabetes.

V is TRBV21-1 and J is TRBJ1-2. TRBV21-1 constitutes a pseudogene. The CDR3 length is 15 residues. The CDR3 protein is CASTQPSVANYGYTF. CDR3 in DNA: TGTGCCAGCACCCAACCAAGTGTAGCTAACTATGGCTACACCTTC.

The chain uses TRBV7-3 and TRBJ2-3, with D perhaps TRBD2 (5 bases). The V and J ends lost 5 bases and 0 bases respectively, with 9 bases between them. The CDR3 length is 14 residues. Germline CDR1 is SGHTA and CDR2 is FQGTGA. The CDR3 here is CASSRRHSTDTQYF. The CDR3 DNA reads as TGTGCCAGCAGCCGGAGGCACAGCACAGATACGCAGTATTTT.

This clone was detected only a few times. This chain links TRBV4-3 with TRBJ2-3; 7 nucleotides agree with TRBD2. After removal of 1 base from V and 4 bases from J, the junction contained 8 bases not matched to a gene. Germline lookup yields CDR1 LGHNA and CDR2 YSLEER. CDR3 size: 16 residues. The CDR3 sequence is CASSQGEGRSADTQYF. In DNA, the CDR3 is TGCGCCAGCAGCCAAGGGGAGGGGCGGTCAGCAGATACGCAGTATTTT.

V is TRBV4-3 and J is TRBJ2-1; D possibly corresponds to TRBD1 (6 bases). V lost 4 bases and J lost 7, with 11 bases in between. Germline CDR1 and CDR2: LGHNA and YSLEER. The CDR3 has 13 amino acids. This chain's CDR3 is CASSPERGNEQFF. DNA for the CDR3: TGCGCCAGCAGCCCAGAGAGGGGGAATGAGCAGTTCTTC.

For this clone: Other DNA sequences from this sample encode an identical CDR3 as well. The V and J genes are TRBV28 and TRBJ1-1; no clear D gene. V lost 3 bases and J 8 bases, leaving 10 bases between the germline ends. CDR3 length equals 12 residues. Germline V gene lookup returns CDR1 MDHEN and CDR2 SYDVKM. For the CDR3, the DNA is TGTGCCAGCAGTTTGGCGGCACTAGAAGCTTTCTTT. Residues: CASSLAALEAFF.

This clone turned up a few times. This rearrangement joins TRBV19 to TRBJ1-1; weak D call: TRBD1 (6 bases). CDR1 is LNHDA, CDR2 SQIVND, per germline (reference sequence). Trimming cost V 5 bases and J 1 base, with 20 bases left between them. The CDR3 contains 17 residues. This CDR3 reads CASSPGVLHFQNTEAFF. The CDR3 bases are TGTGCCAGTAGTCCAGGGGTCCTACACTTCCAGAACACTGAAGCTTTCTTT.

The genes are TRBV7-9 and TRBJ1-2; 7 bases match TRBD1. There are 14 residues in the CDR3. Germline lookup yields CDR1 SEHNR and CDR2 FQNEAQ (reference sequence). Unmatched junction bases numbered 4, after V lost 1 base and J lost 5 bases. This chain's CDR3 is CASSLEIRGYGYTF. The CDR3 bases are TGTGCCAGCAGCTTAGAGATCAGGGGGTATGGCTACACCTTC. Full variable domain (rest looked up from reference TRBV7-9 and TRBJ1-2): DTGVSQNPRHKITKRGQNVTFRCDPISEHNRLYWYRQTLGQGPEFLTYFQNEAQLEKSRLLSDRFSAERPKGSFSTLEIQRTEQGDSAMYLCASSLEIRGYGYTFGSGTRLTVV.

Here the CDR3 reads CASSSAEVEDSPLHF. The CDR3 bases are TGCGCCAGCAGCTCGGCGGAGGTGGAGGATTCACCCCTCCACTTT. This rearrangement joins TRBV5-1 to TRBJ1-6, with unresolved D. This CDR3 comprises 15 residues. Germline V CDR1 and CDR2: SGHRS, YFSETQ. Trimming took 3 bases from V and 8 from J, leaving 15 bases between them.

The J gene is TRBJ2-3, the V gene TRBV10-3, with D uncertain. V was clipped by 7 bases and J by 6 bases, with 17 bases between them. The CDR3 has 14 amino acids. Germline V lookup: CDR1 ENHRY, CDR2 SYGVKD. The CDR3 nucleotides read TGTGCCATCACGTCCCAGGCCCGGGCGGATACGCAGTATTTT. Protein product: CAITSQARADTQYF.

The chain is built from TRBV19 and TRBJ2-2, with 10 bases identical to TRBD2. J was trimmed by 5 bases and V by 4 bases; bases with no gene match: 4. Per the germline V gene, CDR1 is LNHDA and CDR2 is SQIVND (reference sequence). The CDR3 extends over 15 amino acids. This chain's CDR3 is CASSRSGRDTGELFF. CDR3 nucleotides: TGTGCCAGTAGTAGGAGCGGGAGGGATACCGGGGAGCTGTTTTTT.

This clone occurred a few times. The gene calls are TRBV5-1 and TRBJ2-2; perhaps TRBD2 as D (5 bases). The CDR3 contains 18 residues. Trimming removed 4 bases from V and 0 bases from J, with 19 bases in between. Germline assignment: CDR1 SGHRS and CDR2 YFSETQ. The CDR3 DNA reads as TGCGCCAGCAGCCACTTCCTTAGGCGGGCATCGAACACCGGGGAGCTGTTTTTT. This sequence encodes CASSHFLRRASNTGELFF. Based on the CDR3 plus reference TRBV5-1 and TRBJ2-2, the full variable domain is KAGVTQTPRYLIKTRGQQVTLSCSPISGHRSVSWYQQTPGQGLQFLFEYFSETQRNKGNFPGRFSGRQFSNSRSEMNVSTLELGDSALYLCASSHFLRRASNTGELFFGEGSRLTVL.

This clone was found a few times. The V gene is TRBV5-1, the J gene TRBJ1-1; no reliable D call. Trimming removed 2 bases at V and 0 bases at J, with 5 bases between. This CDR3 has 13 amino acids. The V gene's germline CDR1 is SGHRS and CDR2 YFSETQ. The CDR3 sequence is CASSLRVNTEAFF. The DNA of the CDR3 is TGCGCCAGCAGCTTAAGGGTGAACACTGAAGCTTTCTTT.

Concerning this clone itself: The same CDR3 arises from other DNA sequences in this sample as well. The chain employs TRBV29-1 and TRBJ1-1; D is undetermined. The V gene lost 0 bases and the J gene lost 1 base, with 9 bases spanning the gap. CDR3 size: 14 residues. Germline values: CDR1 SQVTM, CDR2 ANQGSEA. CDR3: CSVEDRGRNTEAFF. CDR3 DNA: TGCAGCGTTGAAGATCGGGGAAGGAACACTGAAGCTTTCTTT.

This clone occurred a few times. V and J are TRBV13 and TRBJ1-1, with a possible D match to TRBD1 (6 bases). Germline V lookup: CDR1 PRHDT, CDR2 FYEKMQ (reference sequence). This CDR3 has 15 residues. Between the trimmed V and J ends, which lost 5 bases and 3 bases, there was a span of 16 bases. The CDR3 coding sequence is TGTGCCAGCAGCAACCGACAGGTAGGGTACACTGAAGCTTTCTTT. This encodes CASSNRQVGYTEAFF.

The chain joins TRBV6-5 to TRBJ1-3; D is unclear. CDR3 length: 14 amino acids. Germline values: CDR1 MNHEY, CDR2 SVGAGI. Deletions cut 5 bases from V and 0 bases from J, with 8 bases between. The CDR3 sequence: CASSAGISGNTIYF. CDR3 sequence (DNA): TGTGCCAGCAGTGCTGGGATCTCTGGAAACACCATATATTTT.

This clone was found a few times. The chain uses TRBV9 and TRBJ2-7; 9 bases map to TRBD1. This CDR3 region has 14 residues. Trimming removed 3 bases from V and 3 bases from J; junction bases left unmatched: 4. Germline V gives CDR1 SGDLS, CDR2 YYNGEE. CDR3 nucleotides: TGTGCCAGCAGCGCCCGGGACAGGGACTACGAGCAGTACTTC. Translated: CASSARDRDYEQYF.

J is TRBJ2-7 and V is TRBV7-2; TRBD1 matches at 8 bases. V lost 5 bases to trimming and J lost 2 bases; unmatched junction nucleotides: 11. CDR3 length: 16 residues. Germline assignment: CDR1 SGHTA and CDR2 FQGNSA. The CDR3 DNA reads TGTGCCAGCAGCCCTGGGGCCGGGACAGGACCCTACGAGCAGTACTTC. Protein product: CASSPGAGTGPYEQYF.

This clone was picked up a small number of times. V usage is TRBV5-4 and J usage is TRBJ2-5; D remains ambiguous. Germline V lookup: CDR1 SGHNT, CDR2 YYREEE (reference sequence). The CDR3 is 13 residues long. The ends were cut back, 4 bases at V and 0 bases at J, with 7 bases in the middle. The DNA for the CDR3 is TGTGCCAGCAGCCCCCGGAACCAAGAGACCCAGTACTTC. This sequence encodes CASSPRNQETQYF.

V is TRBV18 and J is TRBJ1-6; TRBD1 matches at 8 bases. Germline V lookup: CDR1 KGHSH, CDR2 LQKENI. V trimming: 0 bases; J trimming: 5 bases; junction bases outside the gene matches: 3. CDR3 length: 16 amino acids. In DNA, the CDR3 is TGTGCCAGCTCACCACCCACAGGGGGGAATAATTCACCCCTCCACTTT. Amino acids: CASSPPTGGNNSPLHF.